A single sample gave rise to the 20 T cell receptor beta chains below, sequenced in a study of Graves' ophthalmopathy and Graves' hyperthyroidism. The authors amplified TCR beta CDR3 regions, and they did so from RNA transcripts for repertoire sequencing. HTBI primers served in a first-round RT-PCR, which a second-round multiplex PCR followed. A single record per CDR3 protein comes from TCRdb applying MiXCR to the multiplex PCR reads. The repertoire holds a few hundred thousand distinct CDR3 sequences, with roughly 15% as singletons. Input material: peripheral blood. These receptors came from an adult woman with stable Graves' hyperthyroidism.

This clonotype was seen ten or more times. This chain connects TRBV15 to TRBJ2-5; D is possibly TRBD2 (6 bases). Germline values: CDR1 LNHNV, CDR2 YYDKDF (reference sequence). The CDR3 contains 13 residues. With 5 bases removed from V and 1 base from J, the gap between germline ends came to 8 bases. The CDR3 nucleotides read TGTGCCACCAGCGGGGGGATCCAAGAGACCCAGTACTTC. Protein sequence: CATSGGIQETQYF.

This clonotype has at least ten counts. The CDR3 nucleotides read TGTGCCAGCAGCTTAGCCAGGGCCACGCAAGAGACCCAGTACTTC. Translation: CASSLARATQETQYF. The chain is built from TRBV7-2 and TRBJ2-5; the D gene is possibly TRBD1 (5 bases). V was trimmed by 0 bases and J by 2 bases, leaving 10 bases between them. The CDR3 is made up of 15 amino acids. Germline lookup yields CDR1 SGHTA and CDR2 FQGNSA. Drawing the rest from reference TRBV7-2 and TRBJ2-5, the complete variable domain is GAGVSQSPSNKVTEKGKDVELRCDPISGHTALYWYRQSLGQGLEFLIYFQGNSAPDKSGLPSDRFSAERTGGSVSTLTIQRTQQEDSAVYLCASSLARATQETQYFGPGTRLLVL.

This clonotype was recorded many times. V and J are TRBV10-2 and TRBJ1-1; 7 nucleotides match TRBD1. The CDR3 is 16 amino acids. Germline V gene lookup returns CDR1 WSHSY and CDR2 SAAADI. J was trimmed by 2 bases and V by 3 bases; bases with no gene match: 9. The CDR3 coding sequence is TGCGCCAGCAGTGACCCCCCGGGACAGCCTAACACTGAAGCTTTCTTT. Encoded protein: CASSDPPGQPNTEAFF.

This clonotype was counted ten times or more. The chain has TRBV7-2 and TRBJ2-7; D gene ambiguous. In germline, CDR1 is SGHTA, CDR2 FQGNSA. The CDR3 extends over 15 amino acids. V lost 5 bases to trimming and J lost 0 bases, with 14 bases between them. DNA for the CDR3: TGTGCCAGCAGCCCCCTGGCACACAGCTCCTACGAGCAGTACTTC. Its protein is CASSPLAHSSYEQYF.

This clonotype was detected many times. The chain carries TRBV27 and TRBJ2-7, with 9 bases fitting TRBD2. Trimming at V came to 4 bases and at J to 0 bases, leaving 7 bases not matched to a gene. This CDR3 contains 16 residues. CDR1 is MNHEY, CDR2 SMNVEV, per germline (reference sequence). CDR3 sequence (DNA): TGTGCCAGCAGTTCCTCCCGGACTAGCGCCTCCTACGAGCAGTACTTC. Protein sequence: CASSSSRTSASYEQYF.

This clonotype was counted many times. V is TRBV11-1 and J is TRBJ2-7, with a possible D match to TRBD1 (6 bases). The germline V gene has CDR1 SGHAT and CDR2 FQDESV (reference sequence). V was cut by 4 bases and J by 8 bases, with 15 bases left in between. The CDR3 is 13 residues long. The DNA for the CDR3 is TGTGCCAGCAGCTACAGGGATGTTATGAAGCAGTACTTC. Its translation is CASSYRDVMKQYF.

The sample holds many counts of this clonotype. CDR3 protein: CASSLRGERYARGANVLTF. CDR3 nucleotides: TGTGCCAGCAGTTTAAGGGGAGAGAGGTACGCGCGTGGGGCCAACGTCCTGACTTTC. J is TRBJ2-6 and V is TRBV28, with D perhaps matching TRBD1 or TRBD2 (5 bases each). Trimming took off 2 bases at V and 3 bases at J, with 20 bases between the two ends. Germline assignment: CDR1 MDHEN and CDR2 SYDVKM. The CDR3 is 19 residues long. Filled out from reference TRBV28 and TRBJ2-6, the complete variable domain reads DVKVTQSSRYLVKRTGEKVFLECVQDMDHENMFWYRQDPGLGLRLIYFSYDVKMKEKGDIPEGYSVSREKKERFSLILESASTNQTSMYLCASSLRGERYARGANVLTFGAGSRLTVL.

This clonotype was counted ten times or more. This chain connects TRBV20-1 to TRBJ2-7; 11 bases line up with TRBD1. J lost 4 bases, V lost 1 base, and 6 bases had no gene match. The CDR3 has 15 residues. Per germline, CDR1 DFQATT and CDR2 SNEGSKA (reference sequence). For the CDR3, the DNA is TGCAGTGCTAGAGGGAGGGACAGGGGGTTTTACGAGCAGTACTTC. This gives the protein CSARGRDRGFYEQYF.

This sequence joins TRBV3-1 and TRBJ2-7; TRBD2 is a possible D gene (6 bases). V dropped 3 bases and J dropped 4 bases, with 10 bases sitting between them. This CDR3 has 13 amino acids. Germline V gene lookup returns CDR1 LGHDT and CDR2 YNNKEL (reference sequence). CDR3 loop: CASSHPGVYEQYF. Here the CDR3 DNA reads TGTGCCAGCAGCCACCCGGGGGTTTACGAGCAGTACTTC.

This clonotype occurred a few times. V and J are TRBV4-1 and TRBJ2-2; 7 nucleotides line up with TRBD1. In germline, CDR1 is MGHRA, CDR2 YSYEKL. With V trimmed by 4 bases and J by 2 bases, 4 bases remained unmatched. This CDR3 has 15 residues. The CDR3 protein is CASSPDRANTGELFF. The CDR3 coding sequence is TGCGCCAGCAGCCCCGACAGGGCTAACACCGGGGAGCTGTTTTTT.

This clonotype was observed a handful of times. The CDR3 loop reads CAWSTGVSGNTIYF. For the CDR3, the DNA is TGTGCCTGGAGTACAGGGGTTTCTGGAAACACCATATATTTT. The chain is built from TRBV30 and TRBJ1-3; TRBD1 matches at 7 bases. Trimming removed 2 bases from V and 1 base from J; junction bases left unmatched: 2. Germline values: CDR1 GTSNPN, CDR2 SVGIG (reference sequence). This CDR3 spans 14 amino acids.

This clonotype was seen many times. For the CDR3, the DNA is TGCGCCAGCAGCGGAGTTGCGGGGTCGGGGCAAGAGACCCAGTACTTC. This encodes CASSGVAGSGQETQYF. V gene TRBV5-1 combines with J gene TRBJ2-5, with a weak D call TRBD2 (6 bases). The CDR3 has 16 residues. Trimming removed 4 bases at V and 2 bases at J, with 18 bases between. Per the germline V gene, CDR1 is SGHRS and CDR2 is YFSETQ.

This clonotype was seen at least ten times. The chain is built from TRBV28 and TRBJ2-7; maybe TRBD1 (5 bases). The CDR3 has 13 amino acids. Germline CDR1 and CDR2: MDHEN and SYDVKM. The germline V and J ends were trimmed by 6 bases and 1 base, with 10 bases remaining between them. The CDR3, as DNA: TGTGCCAGCAGAGGGGATGGGTCCTACGAGCAGTACTTC. Its translation is CASRGDGSYEQYF. The complete variable domain, with remaining parts taken from reference TRBV28 and TRBJ2-7, reads DVKVTQSSRYLVKRTGEKVFLECVQDMDHENMFWYRQDPGLGLRLIYFSYDVKMKEKGDIPEGYSVSREKKERFSLILESASTNQTSMYLCASRGDGSYEQYFGPGTRLTVT.

This clonotype has ten or more counts. The chain carries TRBV7-2 and TRBJ2-2; TRBD1 matches 10 bases. Germline loops: CDR1 SGHTA, CDR2 FQGNSA. V shed 4 bases and J 8 bases; nucleotides not matched to a gene: 7. The CDR3 runs 15 residues. The CDR3 DNA sequence: TGTGCCAGCAGCTCATGGGACAGGGGAGCGGGGGAGCTGTTTTTT. This translates into CASSSWDRGAGELFF.

This clonotype occurred many times. The CDR3 nucleotides are TGTGCCAGCACCCTCAGCGGGAGTTACGAGCAGTACTTC. Translated, it gives CASTLSGSYEQYF. The genes are TRBV28 and TRBJ2-7, with TRBD2 identical over 8 bases. The CDR3 is made up of 13 amino acids. V dropped 7 bases and J dropped 4; count of bases not matched to a gene: 6. Per the germline V gene, CDR1 is MDHEN and CDR2 is SYDVKM.

This clonotype was counted ten times or more. The chain joins TRBV5-6 to TRBJ1-3; TRBD1 is a possible D gene (5 bases). Germline V gene data show CDR1 as SGHDT and CDR2 as YYEEEE. This CDR3 region has 19 residues. V lost 0 bases to trimming and J lost 0 bases, with 19 bases between them. DNA of the CDR3: TGTGCCAGCAGCTTGGTTTACGGGAACGCAGGGCACTCTGGAAACACCATATATTTT. It yields the protein CASSLVYGNAGHSGNTIYF.

This sequence joins TRBV7-3 and TRBJ1-1; 8 bases fit TRBD1. The V gene's germline CDR1 is SGHTA and CDR2 FQGTGA. This CDR3 is built from 13 residues. The J segment lost 0 bases and the V segment lost 10 bases, leaving 4 bases of the junction unmatched. CDR3 residues: CATAGGMNTEAFF. The CDR3 DNA reads TGTGCCACCGCAGGGGGCATGAACACTGAAGCTTTCTTT.

This clonotype occurred a few times. V usage is TRBV6-5 and J usage is TRBJ2-7, with D maybe TRBD1 (6 bases). This CDR3 is 13 amino acids long. Germline CDR1 reads MNHEY; CDR2 reads SVGAGI. Trimming pared 0 bases from V and 6 bases from J, leaving 9 bases between. CDR3 nucleotides: TGTGCCAGCAGTTACTCTAACAGGGCCGAGCAGTACTTC. Its protein product is CASSYSNRAEQYF.

This clonotype was recorded many times. The chain is built from TRBV20-1 and TRBJ2-5; 10 bases agree with TRBD1. This CDR3 comprises 12 residues. Losses at the gene ends were 5 bases for V and 5 bases for J; bases not matched to a gene: 2. The germline V gene has CDR1 DFQATT and CDR2 SNEGSKA (reference sequence). The chain's CDR3 is CSASDRGETQYF. The CDR3 DNA reads as TGCAGTGCTTCGGACAGGGGGGAGACCCAGTACTTC.

Remarks on this clonotype: A read error is likely, as this CDR3 ends without the conserved phenylalanine or tryptophan. Because the CDR3's place on the DNA is in doubt, the DNA is left out and the CDR3 is given as listed by TCRdb. This sequence joins TRBV28 and TRBJ2-5; TRBD1, the D gene given by the table, was not confirmed from the DNA. Germline V lookup: CDR1 MDHEN, CDR2 SYDVKM. The length of the CDR3 is 8 amino acids, counting both ends. The CDR3 region is CASSSYRQ.